Shown below are 16 T cell receptor beta chains from a single sample sequenced in a study of blood T cells in healthy people across ages. With a J-beta primer mix and a sample-barcoded 5' primer, a second PCR ran about 7 to 11 cycles. Using its own MiXCR run on the 5' RACE reads, TCRdb lists one record per CDR3 protein. This table has 870,000 or so distinct CDR3 sequences, more than 25% appearing once. The source material was blood. Source of these receptors: a woman of 80 years or more in good health.

This clonotype was found many times. The chain links TRBV20-1 to TRBJ1-2; D is possibly TRBD1 (6 bases). This CDR3 comprises 14 residues. Germline V gene data show CDR1 as DFQATT and CDR2 as SNEGSKA (reference sequence). V lost 2 bases, J lost 3 bases, and 13 bases lay in between. The CDR3 sequence: CSARRSGADYGYTF. Written as DNA, the CDR3 is TGCAGTGCTAGACGTTCGGGGGCTGACTATGGCTACACCTTC.

This clonotype was observed many times. The J gene is TRBJ2-5, the V gene TRBV7-2, with 14 bases matching TRBD2. In germline, CDR1 is SGHTA, CDR2 FQGNSA. This CDR3 is built from 17 residues. V lost 5 bases to trimming and J lost 5 bases; unmatched junction nucleotides: 10. The CDR3 region has the DNA TGTGCCAGCAGCCGCGTGGGACTAGCGGGGGCCGGGGAGACCCAGTACTTC. Protein product: CASSRVGLAGAGETQYF.

The rearrangement links TRBV15 to TRBJ2-1; 7 positions agree with TRBD1. Germline V gene lookup returns CDR1 LNHNV and CDR2 YYDKDF (reference sequence). The CDR3 is 16 residues long. Trimming cost V 1 base and J 3 bases; bases outside gene matches: 6. The CDR3 loop is CATSRVRQGNYNEQFF. Here the CDR3 DNA reads TGTGCCACCAGCAGAGTCCGACAGGGCAACTACAATGAGCAGTTCTTC.

This clonotype was seen many times. CDR3: CASSHDRGHFGEQFF. For the CDR3, the DNA is TGTGCCAGCAGCCATGACAGGGGGCATTTCGGTGAGCAGTTCTTC. The rearrangement links TRBV14 to TRBJ2-1, with 10 bases matching TRBD1. This CDR3 comprises 15 residues. Per the germline V gene, CDR1 is SGHDN and CDR2 is FVKESK. J lost 9 bases, V lost 3 bases, and 8 bases had no gene match.

This clonotype was observed at least ten times. The chain employs TRBV12-3 or TRBV12-4 and TRBJ1-6; no firm D call. The CDR3 extends over 13 amino acids. The V and J ends lost 6 bases and 0 bases respectively, with 3 bases between them. This CDR3 is CASRSSYNSPLHF. The CDR3 nucleotides are TGTGCCAGCAGGAGCTCCTATAATTCACCCCTCCACTTT.

This clonotype was seen many times. This chain joins TRBV7-2 and TRBJ2-5, with a possible D match to TRBD1 (7 bases). Germline CDR1 reads SGHTA; CDR2 reads FQGNSA. Trimming left V 4 bases short and J 4 bases short, with 16 bases between. This CDR3 is 15 amino acids long. This chain's CDR3 is CASSSQGRIVETQYF. As DNA, the CDR3 is TGTGCCAGCAGCTCACAGGGGAGGATCGTAGAGACCCAGTACTTC.

The rearrangement uses TRBV11-2 and TRBJ2-4, with D perhaps TRBD1 (6 bases). The DNA end is more similar to TRBJ2-7, so the J call may be wrong. CDR3 length: 15 amino acids. Germline CDR1 reads SGHAT; CDR2 reads FQNNGV. The CDR3 coding sequence is TGTGCCAGCAGGCACTCCGGAGGACAGAAAGGCGAGCAGTACTTC. This encodes CASRHSGGQKGEQYF.

The V gene is TRBV19, the J gene TRBJ1-4, with D perhaps matching TRBD1 (5 bases). The CDR3 spans 16 residues. Between the trimmed V and J ends, which lost 3 bases and 0 bases, there was a span of 11 bases. CDR1 is LNHDA and CDR2 is SQIVND in the germline V gene (reference sequence). CDR3 protein: CASSIRARATNEKLFF. In DNA, the CDR3 is TGTGCCAGTAGTATCAGGGCTAGAGCAACTAATGAAAAACTGTTTTTT.

This clonotype occurred many times. The rearrangement joins TRBV7-2 to TRBJ1-6; 7 nucleotides align to TRBD1. The germline V gene has CDR1 SGHTA and CDR2 FQGNSA. The V segment lost 5 bases and the J segment 7 bases; nucleotides outside the gene matches: 8. This CDR3 contains 15 residues. CDR3 DNA: TGTGCCAGCAGCACGATGGGGACAGCGAATTCACCCCTCCACTTT. It codes for CASSTMGTANSPLHF.

The CDR3: CASSQQGQGHEQYF. DNA for the CDR3: TGTGCCAGCAGCCAACAAGGACAGGGCCATGAGCAGTACTTC. The chain is built from TRBV7-8 and TRBJ2-4; 8 positions match TRBD1. V was clipped by 5 bases and J by 13 bases; unmatched bases: 13. This CDR3 is built from 14 residues. The germline gives CDR1 SGHVS, CDR2 FQNEAQ.

The chain links TRBV29-1 to TRBJ1-5; 9 bases agree with TRBD1. The CDR3 runs to 17 residues. J was trimmed by 6 bases and V by 2 bases; bases with no gene match: 14. Germline CDR1 and CDR2: SQVTM and ANQGSEA. The CDR3 bases are TGCAGCGTTGAACCGTGGACGGGACAGGGTCTTGTTCAGCCCCAGCATTTT. Encoded protein: CSVEPWTGQGLVQPQHF.

This clonotype was seen at least ten times. This rearrangement joins TRBV5-1 to TRBJ2-3, with a weak D call TRBD1 (6 bases). The CDR3 runs 15 residues. The V end lost 2 bases, the J end lost 5 bases, and 15 bases lay between the germline ends. The V gene's germline CDR1 is SGHRS and CDR2 YFSETQ. Here the CDR3 DNA reads TGCGCCAGCAGCTTCTCGGGACAAAGTGGAGATACGCAGTATTTT. Its protein product is CASSFSGQSGDTQYF.

This rearrangement joins TRBV18 to TRBJ1-4; D is unresolved. Trimming left V 3 bases short and J 6 bases short, with 17 bases between. The CDR3 length is 16 residues. In germline, CDR1 is KGHSH, CDR2 LQKENI. The CDR3 region is CASSPVSLRLDEKLFF. The CDR3 DNA follows: TGTGCCAGCTCACCCGTCTCGCTGCGGTTAGATGAAAAACTGTTTTTT.

This clonotype was observed a single time. The chain uses TRBV20-1 and TRBJ1-2, with D unclear. The V end lost 4 bases, the J end lost 6 bases, and 15 bases lay between the germline ends. CDR1 and CDR2 from the germline V gene are DFQATT and SNEGSKA (reference sequence). The CDR3 loop spans 13 amino acids. CDR3 nucleotide sequence: TGCAGTGCTAACGACATGGACTCAAATGGCTACACCTTC. Protein product: CSANDMDSNGYTF.

Turning to this clonotype: Since a much larger clone is just one base distant, this may be a read error. The chain recombines TRBV3-1 with TRBJ2-1; TRBD2 matches at 9 bases. V dropped 1 base and J dropped 6; count of bases not matched to a gene: 7. CDR3 length equals 16 residues. Germline V gene lookup returns CDR1 LGHDT and CDR2 YNNKEL (reference sequence). The CDR3 DNA reads TGTGCCAGCAGCCAAGTATTCCTAGCGGGGTCCAATGAGCAGTTCTTC. Its translation: CASSQVFLAGSNEQFF.

Ten or more counts support this clonotype. This rearrangement joins TRBV7-9 to TRBJ2-3; D possibly uses TRBD1 or TRBD2 (5 bases each). Germline V gene data show CDR1 as SEHNR and CDR2 as FQNEAQ (reference sequence). The CDR3 spans 15 residues. V was pared by 5 bases and J by 3 bases, with 15 bases between. CDR3 in DNA: TGTGCCAGCAGCGGACGGGACCTACGTACAGATACGCAGTATTTT. It encodes CASSGRDLRTDTQYF.